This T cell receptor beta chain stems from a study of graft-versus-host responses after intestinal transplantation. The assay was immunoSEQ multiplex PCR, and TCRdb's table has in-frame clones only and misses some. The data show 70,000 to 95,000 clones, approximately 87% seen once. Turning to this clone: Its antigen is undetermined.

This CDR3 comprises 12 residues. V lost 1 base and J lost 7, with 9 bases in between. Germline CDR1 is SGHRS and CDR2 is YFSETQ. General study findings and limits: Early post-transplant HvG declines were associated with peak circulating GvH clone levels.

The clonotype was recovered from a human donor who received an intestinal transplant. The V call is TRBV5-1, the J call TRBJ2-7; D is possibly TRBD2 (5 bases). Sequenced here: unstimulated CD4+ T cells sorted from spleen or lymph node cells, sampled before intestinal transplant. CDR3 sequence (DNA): TGCGCCAGCAGCTTGTTCGGGGTTGAGCAGTACTTC. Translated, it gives CASSLFGVEQYF. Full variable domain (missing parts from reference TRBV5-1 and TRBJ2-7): KAGVTQTPRYLIKTRGQQVTLSCSPISGHRSVSWYQQTPGQGLQFLFEYFSETQRNKGNFPGRFSGRQFSNSRSEMNVSTLELGDSALYLCASSLFGVEQYFGPGTRLTVT.